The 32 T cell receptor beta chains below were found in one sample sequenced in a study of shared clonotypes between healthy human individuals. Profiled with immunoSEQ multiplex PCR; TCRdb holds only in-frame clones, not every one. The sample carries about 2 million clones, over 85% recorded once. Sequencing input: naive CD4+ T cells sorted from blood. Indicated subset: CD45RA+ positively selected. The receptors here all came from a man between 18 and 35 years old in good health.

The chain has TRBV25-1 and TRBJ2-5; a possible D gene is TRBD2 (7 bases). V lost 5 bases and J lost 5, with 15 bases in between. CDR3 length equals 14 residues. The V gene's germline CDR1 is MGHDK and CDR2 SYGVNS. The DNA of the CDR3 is TGTGCCAGCAGTCGGGCGGGGGCCTCGGAGACCCAGTACTTC. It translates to CASSRAGASETQYF.

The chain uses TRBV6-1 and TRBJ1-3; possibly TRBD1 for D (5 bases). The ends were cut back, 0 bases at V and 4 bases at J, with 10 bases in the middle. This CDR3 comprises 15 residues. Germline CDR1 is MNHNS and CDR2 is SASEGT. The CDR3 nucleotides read TGTGCCAGCAGTGAAGCCGGAGGGGAAGGAAACACCATATATTTT. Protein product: CASSEAGGEGNTIYF.

The CDR3 sequence: CASSPTISYEQYF. CDR3 bases: TGTGCCAGCTCACCGACGATTAGTTACGAGCAGTACTTC. This chain joins TRBV18 and TRBJ2-7; D gene unclear. Per germline, CDR1 KGHSH and CDR2 LQKENI. Trimming took 3 bases from V and 4 from J, leaving 10 bases between them. CDR3 length: 13 residues.

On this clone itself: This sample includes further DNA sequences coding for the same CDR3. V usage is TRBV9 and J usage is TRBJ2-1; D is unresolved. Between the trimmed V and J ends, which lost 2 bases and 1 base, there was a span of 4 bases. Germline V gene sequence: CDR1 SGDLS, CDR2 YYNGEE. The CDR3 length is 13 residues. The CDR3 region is CASSVGSYNEQFF. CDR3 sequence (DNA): TGTGCCAGCAGCGTGGGGTCCTACAATGAGCAGTTCTTC.

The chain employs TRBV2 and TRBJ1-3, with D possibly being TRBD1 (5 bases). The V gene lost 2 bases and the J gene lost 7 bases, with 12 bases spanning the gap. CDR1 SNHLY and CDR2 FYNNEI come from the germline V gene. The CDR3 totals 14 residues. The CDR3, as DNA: TGTGCCAGCAGTGAACAGACAGTTGCGAACACCATATATTTT. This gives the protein CASSEQTVANTIYF.

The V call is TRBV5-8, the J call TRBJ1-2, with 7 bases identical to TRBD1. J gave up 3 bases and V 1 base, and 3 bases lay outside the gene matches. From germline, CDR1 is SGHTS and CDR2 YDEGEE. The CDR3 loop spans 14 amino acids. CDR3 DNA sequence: TGTGCCAGCAGCTTGATAGACAGGGACTATGGCTACACCTTC. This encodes CASSLIDRDYGYTF.

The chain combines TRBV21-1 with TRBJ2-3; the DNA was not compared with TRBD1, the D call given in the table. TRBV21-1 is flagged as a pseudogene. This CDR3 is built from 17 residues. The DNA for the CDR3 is TGTGCCAGCAGCAAAGGGAGAGGGACAGAGAGCACAGATACGCAGTATTTT. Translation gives CASSKGRGTESTDTQYF.

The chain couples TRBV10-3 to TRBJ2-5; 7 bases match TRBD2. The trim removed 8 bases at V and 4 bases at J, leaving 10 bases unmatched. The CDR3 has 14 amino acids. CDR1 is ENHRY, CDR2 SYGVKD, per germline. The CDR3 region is CAIARAGTGETQYF. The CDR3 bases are TGTGCCATCGCCCGAGCGGGGACCGGAGAGACCCAGTACTTC.

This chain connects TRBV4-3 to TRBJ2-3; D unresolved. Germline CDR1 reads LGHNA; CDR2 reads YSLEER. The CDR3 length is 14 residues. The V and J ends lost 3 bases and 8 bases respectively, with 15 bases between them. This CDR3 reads CASSQDDRPGTQYF. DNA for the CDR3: TGCGCCAGCAGCCAGGACGACCGCCCAGGTACGCAGTATTTT.

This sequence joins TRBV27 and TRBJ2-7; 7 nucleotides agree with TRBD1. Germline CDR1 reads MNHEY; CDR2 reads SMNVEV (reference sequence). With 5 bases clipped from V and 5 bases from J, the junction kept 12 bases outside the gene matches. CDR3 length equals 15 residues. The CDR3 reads CASSLLGTGVNEQYF. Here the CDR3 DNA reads TGTGCCAGCAGTCTCCTCGGCACAGGGGTTAACGAGCAGTACTTC.

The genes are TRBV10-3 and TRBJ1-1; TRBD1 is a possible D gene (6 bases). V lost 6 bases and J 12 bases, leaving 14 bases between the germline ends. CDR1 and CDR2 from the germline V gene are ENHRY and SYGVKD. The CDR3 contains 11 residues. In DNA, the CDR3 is TGTGCCATCAGAGGCGGCAGGGGAACTTTCTTT. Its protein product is CAIRGGRGTFF.

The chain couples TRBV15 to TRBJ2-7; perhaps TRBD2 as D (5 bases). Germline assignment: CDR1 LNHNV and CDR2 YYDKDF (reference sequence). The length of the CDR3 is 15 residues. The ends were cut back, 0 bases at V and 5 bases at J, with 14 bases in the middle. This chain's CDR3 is CATSRDGRLAHEQYF. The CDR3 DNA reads TGTGCCACCAGCAGAGATGGACGGCTAGCACACGAGCAGTACTTC.

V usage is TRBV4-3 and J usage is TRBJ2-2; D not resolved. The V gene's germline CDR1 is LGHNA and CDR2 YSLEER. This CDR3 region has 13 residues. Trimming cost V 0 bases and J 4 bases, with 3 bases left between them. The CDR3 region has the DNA TGCGCCAGCAGCCAAGAAACCACCGGGGAGCTGTTTTTT. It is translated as CASSQETTGELFF.

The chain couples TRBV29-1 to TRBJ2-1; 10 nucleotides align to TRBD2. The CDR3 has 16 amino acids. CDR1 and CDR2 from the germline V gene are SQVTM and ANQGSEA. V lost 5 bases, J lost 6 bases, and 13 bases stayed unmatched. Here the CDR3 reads CSVFPQAGLAANEQFF. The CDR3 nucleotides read TGCAGCGTTTTCCCCCAGGCTGGACTAGCGGCCAATGAGCAGTTCTTC.

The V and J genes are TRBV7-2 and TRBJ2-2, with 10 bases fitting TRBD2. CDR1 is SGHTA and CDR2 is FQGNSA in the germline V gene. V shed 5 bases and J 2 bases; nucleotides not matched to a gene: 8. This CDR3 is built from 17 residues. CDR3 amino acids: CASSPGPSGRNTGELFF. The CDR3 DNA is TGTGCCAGCAGCCCAGGGCCTAGCGGGAGAAACACCGGGGAGCTGTTTTTT.

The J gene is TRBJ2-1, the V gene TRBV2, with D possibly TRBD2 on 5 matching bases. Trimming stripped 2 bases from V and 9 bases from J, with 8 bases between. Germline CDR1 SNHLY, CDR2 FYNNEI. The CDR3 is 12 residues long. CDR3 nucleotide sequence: TGTGCCAGCAGTGAACGAGGGCGTGAGCAGTTCTTC. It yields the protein CASSERGREQFF. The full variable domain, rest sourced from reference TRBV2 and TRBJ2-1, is EPEVTQTPSHQVTQMGQEVILRCVPISNHLYFYWYRQILGQKVEFLVSFYNNEISEKSEIFDDQFSVERPDGSNFTLKIRSTKLEDSAMYFCASSERGREQFFGPGTRLTVL.

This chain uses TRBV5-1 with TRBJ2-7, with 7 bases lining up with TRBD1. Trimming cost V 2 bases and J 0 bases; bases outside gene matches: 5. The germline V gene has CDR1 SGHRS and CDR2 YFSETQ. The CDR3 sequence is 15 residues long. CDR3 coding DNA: TGCGCCAGCAGCTTACAGGGGATGGGCTCCTACGAGCAGTACTTC. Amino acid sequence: CASSLQGMGSYEQYF.

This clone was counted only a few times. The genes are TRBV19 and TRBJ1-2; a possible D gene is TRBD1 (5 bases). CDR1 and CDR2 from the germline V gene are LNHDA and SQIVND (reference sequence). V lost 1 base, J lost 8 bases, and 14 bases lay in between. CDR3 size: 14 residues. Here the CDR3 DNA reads TGTGCCAGTAGTATAGGGACACCCGGTGGGGGCTACACCTTC. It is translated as CASSIGTPGGGYTF.

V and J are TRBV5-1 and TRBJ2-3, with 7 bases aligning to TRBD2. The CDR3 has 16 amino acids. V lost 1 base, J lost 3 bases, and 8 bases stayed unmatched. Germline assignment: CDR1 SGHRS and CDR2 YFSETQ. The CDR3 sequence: CASSLRVGGPTDTQYF. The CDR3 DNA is TGCGCCAGCAGCTTGAGGGTGGGAGGGCCTACAGATACGCAGTATTTT. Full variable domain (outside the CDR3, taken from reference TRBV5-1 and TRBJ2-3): KAGVTQTPRYLIKTRGQQVTLSCSPISGHRSVSWYQQTPGQGLQFLFEYFSETQRNKGNFPGRFSGRQFSNSRSEMNVSTLELGDSALYLCASSLRVGGPTDTQYFGPGTRLTVL.

The CDR3 nucleotides read TGCGCCAGCAGCCAAGAGAGGGCGGGAAGGGGGCGCGGCGAGCAGTACTTC. It yields the protein CASSQERAGRGRGEQYF. The rearrangement links TRBV4-1 to TRBJ2-7, with D perhaps TRBD1 (7 bases). The CDR3 length is 17 residues. CDR1 MGHRA and CDR2 YSYEKL come from the germline V gene. V was clipped by 0 bases and J by 6 bases, with 21 bases between them.

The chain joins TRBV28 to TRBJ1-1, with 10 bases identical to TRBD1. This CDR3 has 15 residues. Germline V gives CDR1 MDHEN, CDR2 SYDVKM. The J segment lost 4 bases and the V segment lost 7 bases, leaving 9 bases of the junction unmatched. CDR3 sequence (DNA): TGTGCCAGCACTCTAACGACAGGGGGCGGCACTGAAGCTTTCTTT. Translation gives CASTLTTGGGTEAFF.

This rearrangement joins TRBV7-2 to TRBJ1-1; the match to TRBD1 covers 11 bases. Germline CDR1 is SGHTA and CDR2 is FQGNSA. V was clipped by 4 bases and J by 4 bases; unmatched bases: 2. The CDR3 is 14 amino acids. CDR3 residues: CASSWTGGSTEAFF. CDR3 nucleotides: TGTGCCAGCAGCTGGACAGGGGGCAGCACTGAAGCTTTCTTT.

The DNA of the CDR3 is TGTGCCAGCAGTGCTGAGACACTTAGCAATCAGCCCCAGCATTTT. It encodes CASSAETLSNQPQHF. V usage is TRBV6-1 and J usage is TRBJ1-5; D is undetermined. The CDR3 runs 15 residues. Trimming took off 4 bases at V and 0 bases at J, with 10 bases between the two ends. CDR1 and CDR2 from the germline V gene are MNHNS and SASEGT.

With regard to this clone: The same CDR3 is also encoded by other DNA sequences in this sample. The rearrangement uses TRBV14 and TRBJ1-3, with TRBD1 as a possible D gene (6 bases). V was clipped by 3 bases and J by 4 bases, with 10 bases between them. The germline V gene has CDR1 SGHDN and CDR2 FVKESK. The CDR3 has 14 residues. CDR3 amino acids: CASSHGGSGNTIYF. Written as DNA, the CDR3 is TGTGCCAGCAGCCACGGGGGCTCGGGAAACACCATATATTTT.

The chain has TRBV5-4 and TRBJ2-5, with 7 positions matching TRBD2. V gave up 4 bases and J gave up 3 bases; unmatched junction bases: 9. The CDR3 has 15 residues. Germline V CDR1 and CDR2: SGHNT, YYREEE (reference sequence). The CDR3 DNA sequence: TGTGCCAGCAGCCCAAAAGGACTAGACGAAGAGACCCAGTACTTC. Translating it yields CASSPKGLDEETQYF. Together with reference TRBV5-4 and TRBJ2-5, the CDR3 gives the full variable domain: ETGVTQSPTHLIKTRGQQVTLRCSSQSGHNTVSWYQQALGQGPQFIFQYYREEENGRGNFPPRFSGLQFPNYSSELNVNALELDDSALYLCASSPKGLDEETQYFGPGTRLLVL.

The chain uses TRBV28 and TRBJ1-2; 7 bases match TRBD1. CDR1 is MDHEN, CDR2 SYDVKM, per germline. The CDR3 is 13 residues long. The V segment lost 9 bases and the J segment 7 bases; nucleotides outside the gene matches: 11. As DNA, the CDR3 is TGTGCCAGTCGTGCCGGGACAGACTCTGGCTACACCTTC. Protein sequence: CASRAGTDSGYTF.

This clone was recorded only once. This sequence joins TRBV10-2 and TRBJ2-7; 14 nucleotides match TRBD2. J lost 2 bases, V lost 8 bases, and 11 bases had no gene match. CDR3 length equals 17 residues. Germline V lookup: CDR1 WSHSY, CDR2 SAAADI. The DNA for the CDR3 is TGCGCCAGCGGGCCCGGGACTAGCGGGAGCGCGGCCTACGAGCAGTACTTC. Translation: CASGPGTSGSAAYEQYF.

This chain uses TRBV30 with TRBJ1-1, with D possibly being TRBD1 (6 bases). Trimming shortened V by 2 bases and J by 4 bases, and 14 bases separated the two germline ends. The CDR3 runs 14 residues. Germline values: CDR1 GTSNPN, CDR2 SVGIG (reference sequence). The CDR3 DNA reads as TGTGCCTGGAGTCCGGGACACGGACGCACTGAAGCTTTCTTT. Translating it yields CAWSPGHGRTEAFF.

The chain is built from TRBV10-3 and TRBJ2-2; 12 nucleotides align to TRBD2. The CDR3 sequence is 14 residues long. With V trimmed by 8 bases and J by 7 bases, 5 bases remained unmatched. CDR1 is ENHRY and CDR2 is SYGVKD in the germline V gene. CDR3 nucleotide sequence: TGTGCCATCCGACTAGCGGGAGAGGTCGGGGAGCTGTTTTTT. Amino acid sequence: CAIRLAGEVGELFF.

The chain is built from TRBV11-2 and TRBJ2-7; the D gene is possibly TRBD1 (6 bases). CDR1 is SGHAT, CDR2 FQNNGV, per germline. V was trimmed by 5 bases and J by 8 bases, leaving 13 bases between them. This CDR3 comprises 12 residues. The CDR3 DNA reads TGTGCCAGCAGCCCACAGGGCCCCCAGCAGTACTTC. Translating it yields CASSPQGPQQYF.

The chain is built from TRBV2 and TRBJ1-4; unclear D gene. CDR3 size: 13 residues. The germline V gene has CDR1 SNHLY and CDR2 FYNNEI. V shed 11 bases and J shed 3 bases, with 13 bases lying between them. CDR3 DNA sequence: TGTGCCGGTTCGACGGAAGCTAATGAAAAACTGTTTTTT. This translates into CAGSTEANEKLFF.

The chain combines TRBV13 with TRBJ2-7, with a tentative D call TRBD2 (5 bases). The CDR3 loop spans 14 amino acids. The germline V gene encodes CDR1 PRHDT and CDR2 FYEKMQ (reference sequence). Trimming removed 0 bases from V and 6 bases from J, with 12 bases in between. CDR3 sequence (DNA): TGTGCCAGCAGCTTAGGCCTTCTAGCCCCCGAGCAGTACTTC. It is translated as CASSLGLLAPEQYF.